These T cell receptor beta chains were read from a single sample in a study of human T cells and chemical hapten exposure. TCRdb re-derived calls from the RACE reads in MiXCR, one entry per CDR3 protein. There are nearly 80,000 distinct CDR3 sequences in the sample; approximately 10% occur only once, and 1.1% to 1.5% lies in the top ten. The sample here was whole blood, taken in connection with sensitization to the hapten diphenylcyclopropenone (DPC). These receptors all stem from a woman between 50 and 59 years old with alopecia areata. Some clones in this sample may be carry-over from other donors' samples. Both conserved end residues are part of each CDR3. The D gene is left open where the match is weak. Clone size appears in some rows only: once, few, many, or a class for an expanded clone.

clone_size: many
cdr3_length: 15
d_call: TRBD2
j_call: TRBJ2-1
v_call: TRBV6-2/TRBV6-3
cdr3_nt: TGTGCCAGCAACCAAGCGGGAGGGCCTTACAATGAGCAGTTCTTC
cdr3_aa: CASNQAGGPYNEQFF

clone_size: -
cdr3_length: 14
d_call: -
j_call: TRBJ1-2
v_call: TRBV7-9
cdr3_nt: TGTGCCAGCAGCCAGACCTACAACCCCTATGGCTACACCTTC
cdr3_aa: CASSQTYNPYGYTF

clone_size: -
cdr3_length: 17
d_call: TRBD2
j_call: TRBJ2-3
v_call: TRBV9
cdr3_nt: TGTGCCAGCAGCGTCTTCGGACTAGCGGAGCGCACAGATACGCAGTATTTT
cdr3_aa: CASSVFGLAERTDTQYF

clone_size: few
cdr3_length: 14
d_call: TRBD1
j_call: TRBJ1-1
v_call: TRBV27
cdr3_nt: TGTGCCAGCAGATTACAGGGGGTGAACACTGAAGCTTTCTTT
cdr3_aa: CASRLQGVNTEAFF

clone_size: -
cdr3_length: 15
d_call: TRBD2
j_call: TRBJ2-3
v_call: TRBV27
cdr3_nt: TGTGCCAGCAGTTTCCGACTAGCAAGGACAGATACGCAGTATTTT
cdr3_aa: CASSFRLARTDTQYF

clone_size: -
cdr3_length: 16
d_call: TRBD1
j_call: TRBJ1-1
v_call: TRBV27
cdr3_nt: TGTGCCAGCAGTCTTCAACCGACAGGGGGAGGTGCTGAAGCTTTCTTT
cdr3_aa: CASSLQPTGGGAEAFF

clone_size: -
cdr3_length: 15
d_call: -
j_call: TRBJ2-7
v_call: TRBV12-3/TRBV12-4
cdr3_nt: TGTGCCAGCAGTCCCATGGGACTCCGCTTGGACGAGCAGTACTTC
cdr3_aa: CASSPMGLRLDEQYF

clone_size: few
cdr3_length: 17
d_call: TRBD1
j_call: TRBJ1-5
v_call: TRBV6-2/TRBV6-3
cdr3_nt: TGTGCCAGCAGTTACGGGCAGGGGGCGCCGGACAATCAGCCCCAGCATTTT
cdr3_aa: CASSYGQGAPDNQPQHF

clone_size: few
cdr3_length: 14
d_call: -
j_call: TRBJ2-1
v_call: TRBV6-6
cdr3_nt: TGTGCCAGCAGGGGCGGGCGCTCCTACAATGAGCAGTTCTTC
cdr3_aa: CASRGGRSYNEQFF

clone_size: -
cdr3_length: 13
d_call: -
j_call: TRBJ2-4
v_call: TRBV15
cdr3_nt: TGTGCCACGTACAGGGAGGCCAAAAACATTCAGTACTTC
cdr3_aa: CATYREAKNIQYF

clone_size: -
cdr3_length: 14
d_call: TRBD1
j_call: TRBJ2-1
v_call: TRBV6-1
cdr3_nt: TGTGCCAGCAGTGCCCGACAGGGTAGCAATGAGCAGTTCTTC
cdr3_aa: CASSARQGSNEQFF

clone_size: -
cdr3_length: 16
d_call: TRBD1
j_call: TRBJ2-4
v_call: TRBV7-2
cdr3_nt: TGTGCCAGCAGCCTCCGGGACAGGGGGTCCAAAAACATTCAGTACTTC
cdr3_aa: CASSLRDRGSKNIQYF